This paragraph covers one T cell receptor beta chain sequence. The antigen remains undetermined. The CDR3 totals 14 residues. The ends lost 4 bases at V and 3 bases at J; junction bases unmatched: 6. From germline, CDR1 is SGHTA and CDR2 FQGTGA. Samples underwent the assay at deep level. Using immunoSEQ multiplex PCR, the repertoire was profiled, and TCRdb retains in-frame clones only, with some absent. The sample lists about 2.2 million clones, 90% to 95% occurring once. This record belongs to a study of shared clonotypes between healthy human individuals. Study-level findings and limits: Shared clonotypes: about 5% naive CD4, about 4% naive CD8, around 2.2% memory CD4, about 0.4% memory CD8. Relative to memory subsets, naive subsets generally showed larger estimated richness. Clonotypes shared by all four sorted-subset donors had higher generation probabilities than non-shared clonotypes.

Positive CCR7 selection of CD45RO-negative cells yielded the naive CD8 cells, and terminally differentiated effector memory CD45RA+ cells were excluded. This receptor was identified in a man aged 18 to 35 in good health. Some clones in this sample may be carry-over from other donors' samples. This chain links TRBV7-3 with TRBJ2-7; 7 bases fit TRBD1. Sequencing used naive CD8+ T cells from PBMCs. CDR3 region: CASSSRDRSYEQYF. The CDR3 bases are TGTGCCAGCAGCTCCCGGGACAGAAGCTACGAGCAGTACTTC. Supplemented by reference TRBV7-3 and TRBJ2-7, the full variable domain reads GAGVSQTPSNKVTEKGKYVELRCDPISGHTALYWYRQSLGQGPEFLIYFQGTGAADDSGLPNDRFFAVRPEGSVSTLKIQRTERGDSAVYLCASSSRDRSYEQYFGPGTRLTVT.